The 16 T cell receptor beta chains presented below share a single source sample, sequenced in a study of technical replicates of blood from several donors. TCRdb keeps only in-frame clones here, not all; method: immunoSEQ multiplex PCR. The table has tens of thousands of clones, over 85% seen once. Sequencing input: PBMCs. The source of these receptors is a human donor in good health. Some clones in this sample may be carry-over from other donors' samples.

V is TRBV7-2 and J is TRBJ2-4; D ambiguous. V lost 5 bases and J 1 base, leaving 12 bases between the germline ends. The CDR3 totals 15 residues. Germline values: CDR1 SGHTA, CDR2 FQGNSA. In DNA form, the CDR3 reads TGTGCCAGCAGCCCGGTAGCAACGGCCAAAAACATTCAGTACTTC. Encoded protein: CASSPVATAKNIQYF.

This clone was recorded only once. The CDR3 nucleotides read TGTGCCAGCAGGGGGGCCTCCTACAATGAGCAGTTCTTC. Protein product: CASRGASYNEQFF. The chain is built from TRBV2 and TRBJ2-1; D is possibly TRBD1 (6 bases). The ends were cut back, 6 bases at V and 0 bases at J, with 6 bases in the middle. Germline V gene sequence: CDR1 SNHLY, CDR2 FYNNEI. This CDR3 comprises 13 residues.

The chain joins TRBV5-1 to TRBJ2-1; D perhaps matches TRBD1 (5 bases). CDR3 length: 13 residues. The V end lost 0 bases, the J end lost 9 bases, and 10 bases lay between the germline ends. Per germline, CDR1 SGHRS and CDR2 YFSETQ. The CDR3 protein is CASSLVPGAEQFF. As DNA, the CDR3 is TGCGCCAGCAGCTTGGTACCTGGGGCTGAGCAGTTCTTC.

The V gene is TRBV5-8, the J gene TRBJ2-7, with D possibly matching TRBD2 (5 bases). Trimming shortened V by 1 base and J by 4 bases, and 12 bases separated the two germline ends. The germline V gene encodes CDR1 SGHTS and CDR2 YDEGEE. The CDR3 sequence is 14 residues long. This chain's CDR3 is CASSLSTGFYEQYF. The CDR3 bases are TGTGCCAGCAGCTTGAGCACGGGGTTTTACGAGCAGTACTTC.

This sequence joins TRBV4-3 and TRBJ1-2, with 7 bases fitting TRBD1. This CDR3 is built from 15 residues. V shed 4 bases, J shed 3 bases, and the junction held 8 bases outside the gene matches. Germline V gives CDR1 LGHNA, CDR2 YSLEER. CDR3 in DNA: TGCGCCAGCAGCCCCGGGACAGCCACCGACTATGGCTACACCTTC. Protein sequence: CASSPGTATDYGYTF.

With respect to this clone: The sample has other DNA sequences that encode this CDR3 too. The chain joins TRBV2 to TRBJ1-5, with 8 positions matching TRBD1. The V and J ends lost 2 bases and 6 bases, in that order; junction bases with no gene match: 3. This CDR3 has 14 residues. Germline V gives CDR1 SNHLY, CDR2 FYNNEI. CDR3 region: CASSETGGRQPQHF. The DNA of the CDR3 is TGTGCCAGCAGTGAAACAGGGGGGCGTCAGCCCCAGCATTTT.

This sequence joins TRBV27 and TRBJ2-7; 10 bases align to TRBD1. V lost 5 bases, J lost 5 bases, and 3 bases stayed unmatched. Germline V gives CDR1 MNHEY, CDR2 SMNVEV (reference sequence). CDR3 length equals 13 residues. CDR3 in amino acids: CASSPDRGHEQYF. The CDR3 DNA is TGTGCCAGCAGTCCTGACAGGGGGCACGAGCAGTACTTC.

V is TRBV2 and J is TRBJ2-7; D is possibly TRBD1 (5 bases). CDR3 size: 15 residues. Trimming cost V 1 base and J 2 bases, with 12 bases left between them. Germline assignment: CDR1 SNHLY and CDR2 FYNNEI. In DNA form, the CDR3 reads TGTGCCAGCAGTGAAGGGGCAGGGTTCCCCTACGAGCAGTACTTC. It codes for CASSEGAGFPYEQYF.

This chain joins TRBV30 and TRBJ2-2, with D unresolved. The CDR3 runs 13 residues. Trimming cost V 3 bases and J 0 bases, with 5 bases left between them. Germline V lookup: CDR1 GTSNPN, CDR2 SVGIG (reference sequence). Here the CDR3 reads CAWRDTNTGELFF. The CDR3 nucleotides are TGTGCCTGGAGAGACACGAACACCGGGGAGCTGTTTTTT.

The gene calls are TRBV10-2 and TRBJ1-1; 7 positions match TRBD1. J was trimmed by 0 bases and V by 5 bases; bases with no gene match: 6. The CDR3 runs 15 residues. Germline V gene data show CDR1 as WSHSY and CDR2 as SAAADI. The CDR3 DNA sequence: TGCGCCAGCAGTTCGTTACAGGGGATGAACACTGAAGCTTTCTTT. It translates to CASSSLQGMNTEAFF.

The rearrangement uses TRBV11-1 and TRBJ2-1; TRBD2 aligns across 12 bases. The CDR3 contains 16 residues. Germline lookup yields CDR1 SGHAT and CDR2 FQDESV (reference sequence). The V segment lost 1 base and the J segment 6 bases; nucleotides outside the gene matches: 4. The CDR3 coding sequence is TGTGCCAGCAGCTTAGAGCTAGCGGGGGGGGTCAATGAGCAGTTCTTC. Encoded protein: CASSLELAGGVNEQFF.

J is TRBJ1-5 and V is TRBV5-6, with D possibly being TRBD1 (5 bases). The CDR3 spans 16 residues. Germline values: CDR1 SGHDT, CDR2 YYEEEE. Trimming cost V 1 base and J 3 bases, with 14 bases left between them. The CDR3 bases are TGTGCCAGCAGCTTGAATGTTGGGGCCAACAATCAGCCCCAGCATTTT. Translation: CASSLNVGANNQPQHF. The full variable domain, rest sourced from reference TRBV5-6 and TRBJ1-5, is DAGVTQSPTHLIKTRGQQVTLRCSPKSGHDTVSWYQQALGQGPQFIFQYYEEEERQRGNFPDRFSGHQFPNYSSELNVNALLLGDSALYLCASSLNVGANNQPQHFGDGTRLSIL.

The V call is TRBV2, the J call TRBJ2-7, with 11 bases identical to TRBD1. The V gene end was trimmed by 7 bases and the J gene end by 4 bases; junction bases not matched to a gene: 6. The length of the CDR3 is 14 residues. Germline-derived CDR1 and CDR2 are SNHLY and FYNNEI. CDR3 nucleotide sequence: TGTGCCAGCATTCCGGACAGGGGGCTTTACGAGCAGTACTTC. As protein: CASIPDRGLYEQYF.

V and J are TRBV21-1 and TRBJ2-3; the DNA was not used to check the table's D call, TRBD1. TRBV21-1 is a documented pseudogene. CDR3 length: 15 residues. The CDR3 DNA is TGTGCCAGCAGCAGAGAGGGACAGTACTTAGATACGCAGTATTTT. It is translated as CASSREGQYLDTQYF.

V usage is TRBV29-1 and J usage is TRBJ2-6; D remains unclear. V was cut by 7 bases and J by 0 bases, with 10 bases left in between. Germline V lookup: CDR1 SQVTM, CDR2 ANQGSEA. The CDR3 is 14 residues long. The CDR3 region is CSARSTSGANVLTF. CDR3 DNA sequence: TGCAGCGCCCGTAGCACCTCTGGGGCCAACGTCCTGACTTTC.

The chain links TRBV19 to TRBJ1-1; 10 bases line up with TRBD1. In germline, CDR1 is LNHDA, CDR2 SQIVND (reference sequence). The CDR3 runs to 15 residues. Trimming at V came to 7 bases and at J to 0 bases, leaving 5 bases not matched to a gene. The DNA of the CDR3 is TGTGCCAGTAAACGGGACAGGGGACTGAACACTGAAGCTTTCTTT. The encoded protein is CASKRDRGLNTEAFF.